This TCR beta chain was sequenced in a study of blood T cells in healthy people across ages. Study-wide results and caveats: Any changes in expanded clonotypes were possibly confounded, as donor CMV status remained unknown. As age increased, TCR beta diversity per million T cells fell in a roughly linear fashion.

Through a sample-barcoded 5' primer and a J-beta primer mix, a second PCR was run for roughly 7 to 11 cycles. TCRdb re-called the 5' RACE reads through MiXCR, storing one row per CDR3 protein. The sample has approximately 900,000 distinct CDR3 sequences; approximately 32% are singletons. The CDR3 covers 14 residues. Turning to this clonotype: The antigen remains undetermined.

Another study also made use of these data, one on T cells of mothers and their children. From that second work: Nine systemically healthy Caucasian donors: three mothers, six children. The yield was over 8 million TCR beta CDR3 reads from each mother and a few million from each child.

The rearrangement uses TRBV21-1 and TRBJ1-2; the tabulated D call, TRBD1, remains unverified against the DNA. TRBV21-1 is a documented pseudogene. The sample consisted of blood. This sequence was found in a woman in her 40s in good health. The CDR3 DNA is TGTGCCAGCAGCAAAGCGCGGGGGGTTAATGGCTACACCTTC. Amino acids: CASSKARGVNGYTF.